This T cell receptor beta chain was sequenced during a study of T-cell reconstitution after alpha-beta-depleted transplantation in children. The CDR3 covers 15 residues. V lost 4 bases to trimming and J lost 0 bases, with 12 bases between them. Per germline, CDR1 SGHRS and CDR2 YFSETQ. This clonotype came up many times. Library preparation (for TCRbeta) was performed with unique molecular identifiers. MiXCR was run by TCRdb on the PCR reads, yielding one entry per CDR3 protein. The sample shows around 240,000 distinct CDR3 sequences, about 8.8% of them seen only once. This TCR was recovered from a human donor who donated a stem cell graft to a child with SCID. J is TRBJ2-3 and V is TRBV5-1; D remains ambiguous. The sample consisted of PBMCs from the stem cell graft donor, taken from the stem cell graft. The CDR3 protein is CASSRAPSSTDTQYF. In DNA, the CDR3 is TGCGCCAGCAGCCGGGCGCCATCTAGCACAGATACGCAGTATTTT.